What follows is one T cell receptor beta chain and its context. The CDR3 length is 15 residues. V was trimmed by 0 bases and J by 8 bases, leaving 13 bases between them. From germline, CDR1 is LNHNV and CDR2 YYDKDF (reference sequence). This entry comes from a study of blood T cell repertoires in COVID-19. Methods used by the authors: Using reference gene primer amplification, nucleated cell counts were estimated. The method was immunoSEQ multiplex PCR; TCRdb's version includes in-frame clones alone and lacks a portion of them. The DNA gave D and trimming, while V, J and clone size come from that table. This table holds 150,000 to 200,000 clones, approximately 88% found once.

This TCR was sampled from a man in his sixties with acute or convalescent COVID-19. Sequencing was carried out using peripheral blood. This chain uses TRBV15 with TRBJ1-4; maybe TRBD1 (5 bases). Here the CDR3 reads CATSRDIERGEKLFF. CDR3 nucleotides: TGTGCCACCAGCAGAGACATAGAGCGGGGGGAAAAACTGTTTTTT.